This TCR beta chain was found in a study of identical twins. Study-wide results and limits: Excess twin sharing in beta out-of-frame sequences was weaker.

Trimming took 5 bases from V and 4 from J; bases not matched to a gene: 13. Germline V CDR1 and CDR2: SEHNR, FQNEAQ (reference sequence). The CDR3 is 17 residues long. TCRdb independently ran MiXCR on the 5' RACE reads; one entry per CDR3 protein. The table records 400,000 to 550,000 distinct CDR3 sequences, roughly 24% of them present only once. For this clonotype: Antigen unknown.

In addition, the sample was reused for a study of T cells expressing NK-cell markers. That paper notes: One of eight sequenced donors was HCMV-seronegative; the other seven were seropositive. The CD3+CD56-NKG2C+ fraction of several donors was likewise dominated by these clonotypes.

Sequenced: CD4+ T cells sorted from blood. The rearrangement links TRBV7-9 to TRBJ2-1, with 8 bases lining up with TRBD2. The TCR sequence derives from a woman younger than 30 in good health. CDR3 amino acids: CASSPHASGGFYNEQFF. The CDR3 bases are TGTGCCAGCAGCCCTCACGCCAGCGGGGGTTTTTACAATGAGCAGTTCTTC.